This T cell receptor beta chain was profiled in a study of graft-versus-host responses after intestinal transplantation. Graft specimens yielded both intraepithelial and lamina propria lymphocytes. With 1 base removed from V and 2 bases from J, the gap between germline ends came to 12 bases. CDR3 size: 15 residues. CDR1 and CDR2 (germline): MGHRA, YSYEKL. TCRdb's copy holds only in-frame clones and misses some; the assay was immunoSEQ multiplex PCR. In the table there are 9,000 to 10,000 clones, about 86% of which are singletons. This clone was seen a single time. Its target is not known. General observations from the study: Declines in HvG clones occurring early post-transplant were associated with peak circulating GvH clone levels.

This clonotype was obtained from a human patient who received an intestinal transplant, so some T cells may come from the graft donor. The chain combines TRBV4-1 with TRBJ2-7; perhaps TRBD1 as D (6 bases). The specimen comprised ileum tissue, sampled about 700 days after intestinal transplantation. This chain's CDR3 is CASSQGGDRTYEQYF. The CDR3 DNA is TGCGCCAGCAGCCAAGGGGGAGACAGGACCTACGAGCAGTACTTC.